The 10 T cell receptor beta chains given below trace back to one sample, sequenced in a study of blood T cell repertoires in COVID-19 (TCRdb year 2020). Library preparation used the immunoSEQ multiplex PCR assay. In its TCRdb copy, this immuneACCESS table keeps in-frame sequences only and misses some clones. Where compared with another copy, unresolved V genes explain less than half of these, and the others have no known cause. The sample contains 60,000 to 75,000 clones, approximately 85% of them found a single time. The biggest ten clones account for roughly 40% of the sample. Sequenced material: peripheral blood. Receptors were obtained from a woman of 80 years or more with active or convalescent COVID-19.

V gene TRBV28 combines with J gene TRBJ2-7; TRBD2 is a possible D gene (7 bases). V lost 4 bases, J lost 1 base, and 11 bases lay in between. The CDR3 length is 14 residues. CDR1 MDHEN and CDR2 SYDVKM come from the germline V gene. CDR3 nucleotide sequence: TGTGCCAGCAGTTCCGGGGGGCAGTCCTACGAGCAGTACTTC. Amino acid sequence: CASSSGGQSYEQYF.

This chain uses TRBV12-3 or TRBV12-4 with TRBJ2-7; D ambiguous. CDR3 length: 12 residues. Between the trimmed V and J ends, which lost 3 bases and 3 bases, there was a span of 6 bases. CDR3 sequence reads: CASSFGNYEQYF. For the CDR3, the DNA is TGTGCCAGCAGTTTTGGCAACTACGAGCAGTACTTC.

The chain joins TRBV24-1 to TRBJ2-3; 7 bases are shared with TRBD1. The V and J ends lost 2 bases and 2 bases, in that order; junction bases with no gene match: 6. The CDR3 is 16 amino acids. CDR1 and CDR2 from the germline V gene are KGHDR and SFDVKD. The DNA of the CDR3 is TGTGCCACCAGTGATTCCGGGACAGCTTACACAGATACGCAGTATTTT. As protein: CATSDSGTAYTDTQYF.

The chain employs TRBV7-3 and TRBJ2-1, with D possibly being TRBD1 (5 bases). V was clipped by 5 bases and J by 3 bases, with 14 bases between them. This CDR3 contains 15 residues. Germline V lookup: CDR1 SGHTA, CDR2 FQGTGA. CDR3 DNA: TGTGCCAGCAGCGTGGGGCTACAGCTCTACAATGAGCAGTTCTTC. Translation gives CASSVGLQLYNEQFF.

This chain joins TRBV12-3 or TRBV12-4 and TRBJ2-1; no definite D call. V was trimmed by 7 bases and J by 3 bases, leaving 4 bases between them. The CDR3 extends over 11 amino acids. CDR3: CASTYYNEQFF. Here the CDR3 DNA reads TGTGCCAGCACCTACTACAATGAGCAGTTCTTC.

The chain couples TRBV3-1 (or the pseudogene TRBV3-2) to TRBJ1-5; D not resolved. V lost 3 bases and J 0 bases, leaving 3 bases between the germline ends. CDR1 is LGHDT and CDR2 is YNNKEL in the germline V gene (reference sequence). The CDR3 extends over 13 amino acids. CDR3 region: CASSQYSNQPQHF. The CDR3 DNA reads TGTGCCAGCAGCCAGTATAGCAATCAGCCCCAGCATTTT.

This sequence joins TRBV20-1 and TRBJ1-1; no reliable D call. Germline values: CDR1 DFQATT, CDR2 SNEGSKA (reference sequence). This CDR3 has 12 residues. The germline V and J ends were trimmed by 3 bases and 2 bases, with 7 bases remaining between them. The CDR3: CSASLGNTEAFF. In DNA, the CDR3 is TGCAGTGCTAGTCTAGGAAACACTGAAGCTTTCTTT.

This chain uses TRBV6-5 with TRBJ2-5, with D possibly matching TRBD2 (6 bases). Per the germline V gene, CDR1 is MNHEY and CDR2 is SVGAGI. Trimming left V 2 bases short and J 5 bases short, with 9 bases between. The CDR3 is 13 residues long. The chain's CDR3 is CASSYQEGETQYF. DNA of the CDR3: TGTGCCAGCAGTTACCAGGAGGGGGAGACCCAGTACTTC.

This clone was seen only a few times. V and J are TRBV5-4 and TRBJ1-2; maybe TRBD1 (6 bases). Germline V gene data show CDR1 as SGHNT and CDR2 as YYREEE (reference sequence). The CDR3 covers 15 residues. With 5 bases removed from V and 1 base from J, the gap between germline ends came to 15 bases. The CDR3: CASSPKGGDNYGYTF. CDR3 DNA: TGTGCCAGCAGTCCCAAAGGGGGGGATAACTATGGCTACACCTTC.

This clone is a singleton in its sample. The V and J genes are TRBV7-8 and TRBJ2-2; TRBD2 agrees at 12 bases. Trimming at V came to 4 bases and at J to 4 bases, leaving 10 bases not matched to a gene. This CDR3 is built from 18 residues. The V gene's germline CDR1 is SGHVS and CDR2 FQNEAQ. CDR3 region: CASSSRLAGGRGTGELFF. In nucleotides, the CDR3 is TGTGCCAGCAGCTCTCGTCTAGCGGGGGGGCGAGGCACCGGGGAGCTGTTTTTT.